One sample yielded the 15 T cell receptor beta chains listed below, sequenced in a study of blood T cell repertoires in COVID-19 (dated by TCRdb to 2020 to 2022). Library construction relied on the immunoSEQ multiplex PCR assay. Drawn from immuneACCESS, this table holds only the in-frame rearrangements with V and J called that TCRdb kept. Clones are partly lost; checked studies trace under half to an unresolved V gene and leave the rest unexplained. In all, the sample holds 140,000 or so clones, and 88% of those were seen once. The ten largest clones capture 10% of the sample. The sequenced sample was peripheral blood. These receptors all stem from a man between 60 and 70 years old with active or convalescent COVID-19.

The rearrangement uses TRBV5-1 and TRBJ2-1; 11 nucleotides line up with TRBD2. The V gene's germline CDR1 is SGHRS and CDR2 YFSETQ. The CDR3 has 15 amino acids. With V trimmed by 0 bases and J by 8 bases, 4 bases remained unmatched. The CDR3 nucleotides read TGCGCCAGCAGCTTGGATCAACTAGCGGGAGATGAGCAGTTCTTC. As protein: CASSLDQLAGDEQFF.

The chain employs TRBV18 and TRBJ1-5, with TRBD1 matching 9 bases. CDR3 size: 16 residues. The germline V gene has CDR1 KGHSH and CDR2 LQKENI. Germline trimming cut 5 bases from V and 7 bases from J; bases unmatched to any gene: 12. The CDR3 here is CASSNRGQGAEQPQHF. DNA for the CDR3: TGTGCCAGCTCAAACAGGGGACAGGGTGCCGAACAGCCCCAGCATTTT. The variable domain in full, completed from reference TRBV18 and TRBJ1-5, reads NAGVMQNPRHLVRRRGQEARLRCSPMKGHSHVYWYRQLPEEGLKFMVYLQKENIIDESGMPKERFSAEFPKEGPSILRIQQVVRGDSAAYFCASSNRGQGAEQPQHFGDGTRLSIL.

This chain uses TRBV24-1 with TRBJ2-1; unclear D gene. The germline V gene encodes CDR1 KGHDR and CDR2 SFDVKD. The ends were cut back, 3 bases at V and 4 bases at J, with 6 bases in the middle. The CDR3 covers 13 residues. The CDR3 sequence is CATSDPGYNEQFF. In DNA form, the CDR3 reads TGTGCCACCAGTGATCCAGGTTACAATGAGCAGTTCTTC.

This CDR3 reads CASSLTIAGHTDTQYF. The CDR3 coding sequence is TGCGCCAGCAGCTTGACCATAGCGGGTCACACAGATACGCAGTATTTT. The chain couples TRBV5-1 to TRBJ2-3; TRBD2 aligns across 7 bases. The CDR3 runs to 16 residues. Per germline, CDR1 SGHRS and CDR2 YFSETQ. V lost 1 base and J lost 2; bases outside the gene matches: 7. Drawing the rest from reference TRBV5-1 and TRBJ2-3, the complete variable domain is KAGVTQTPRYLIKTRGQQVTLSCSPISGHRSVSWYQQTPGQGLQFLFEYFSETQRNKGNFPGRFSGRQFSNSRSEMNVSTLELGDSALYLCASSLTIAGHTDTQYFGPGTRLTVL.

The chain joins TRBV19 to TRBJ1-5; 8 nucleotides line up with TRBD1. Germline V gene sequence: CDR1 LNHDA, CDR2 SQIVND (reference sequence). The CDR3 is 13 amino acids. The V and J ends lost 8 bases and 4 bases, in that order; junction bases with no gene match: 4. The CDR3 reads CASGRQGNQPQHF. Here the CDR3 DNA reads TGTGCCAGTGGACGACAGGGGAATCAGCCCCAGCATTTT.

The rearrangement uses TRBV10-3 and TRBJ2-3, with 8 nucleotides matching TRBD1. Germline assignment: CDR1 ENHRY and CDR2 SYGVKD. The CDR3 runs to 14 residues. Trimming took 8 bases from V and 4 from J; bases not matched to a gene: 8. The CDR3 loop reads CAIRGQGGADTQYF. The DNA of the CDR3 is TGTGCCATCCGAGGACAGGGTGGCGCAGATACGCAGTATTTT.

The rearrangement joins TRBV7-8 to TRBJ1-6; possible D gene TRBD1, 5 bases. CDR1 SGHVS and CDR2 FQNEAQ come from the germline V gene. V was shortened by 3 bases and J by 7 bases, with 7 bases between the two germline ends. There are 13 residues in the CDR3. The CDR3 region is CASSFSGNSPLHF. In nucleotides, the CDR3 is TGTGCCAGCAGCTTTTCAGGGAATTCACCCCTCCACTTT.

The chain uses TRBV27 and TRBJ2-5; 11 bases match TRBD1. Germline CDR1 MNHEY, CDR2 SMNVEV (reference sequence). The length of the CDR3 is 15 residues. V gave up 5 bases and J gave up 3 bases; unmatched junction bases: 5. Here the CDR3 DNA reads TGTGCCAGCAGTGTGGACAGGGGGCTGGAAGAGACCCAGTACTTC. Protein: CASSVDRGLEETQYF.

The CDR3 protein is CASSLGGFADTQYF. CDR3 nucleotides: TGTGCCAGCAGCCTAGGGGGCTTTGCAGATACGCAGTATTTT. The genes are TRBV6-2 or TRBV6-3 and TRBJ2-3; 7 nucleotides agree with TRBD1. The V segment lost 6 bases and the J segment 4 bases; nucleotides outside the gene matches: 7. The germline V gene has CDR1 MNHEY and CDR2 SVGEGT. The CDR3 is 14 amino acids.

The chain uses TRBV30 and TRBJ1-1; D not resolved. Trimming cost V 4 bases and J 1 base, with 10 bases left between them. Per germline, CDR1 GTSNPN and CDR2 SVGIG (reference sequence). This CDR3 spans 13 amino acids. The CDR3 DNA follows: TGTGCCTGGACTCGATCGGGGAACACTGAAGCTTTCTTT. Translated, it gives CAWTRSGNTEAFF.

This clone has only a few counts. The chain carries TRBV18 and TRBJ2-7; 8 bases are a match to TRBD1. Germline V gene lookup returns CDR1 KGHSH and CDR2 LQKENI. The CDR3 extends over 13 amino acids. V gave up 3 bases and J gave up 6 bases; unmatched junction bases: 4. CDR3 in amino acids: CASSPHTGGEQYF. In DNA form, the CDR3 reads TGTGCCAGCTCACCCCATACAGGGGGCGAGCAGTACTTC.

This chain links TRBV6-5 with TRBJ2-7, with D unclear. This CDR3 comprises 12 residues. With 5 bases removed from V and 11 bases from J, the gap between germline ends came to 16 bases. Germline-derived CDR1 and CDR2 are MNHEY and SVGAGI. For the CDR3, the DNA is TGTGCCAGCAGTCGGAGTGGTCCTCCGGAGTACTTC. It yields the protein CASSRSGPPEYF.

V is TRBV6-5 and J is TRBJ1-6; the D gene is possibly TRBD1 (5 bases). CDR1 is MNHEY and CDR2 is SVGAGI in the germline V gene. CDR3 length: 13 residues. The V end lost 2 bases, the J end lost 9 bases, and 8 bases lay between the germline ends. CDR3 region: CASSYRGGSPLHF. The DNA of the CDR3 is TGTGCCAGCAGTTACAGGGGCGGTTCACCCCTCCACTTT.

The V and J genes are TRBV3-1 (or the pseudogene TRBV3-2) and TRBJ1-2; D is ambiguous. The germline V gene has CDR1 LGHDT and CDR2 YNNKEL (reference sequence). The CDR3 has 15 amino acids. V was cut by 5 bases and J by 0 bases, with 13 bases left in between. The CDR3 DNA is TGTGCCAGCAGCTCGCGGGTCGAGGCTAACTATGGCTACACCTTC. Protein: CASSSRVEANYGYTF.

The chain combines TRBV5-1 with TRBJ2-5, with 10 positions matching TRBD2. The CDR3 length is 15 residues. The ends lost 5 bases at V and 8 bases at J; junction bases unmatched: 12. In germline, CDR1 is SGHRS, CDR2 YFSETQ. The CDR3 sequence is CASRSGLAGDGTQYF. The CDR3 DNA follows: TGCGCCAGCAGATCGGGGCTAGCGGGAGATGGAACCCAGTACTTC.